What follows is one TCR beta chain and its context. CDR1 and CDR2 (germline): LGHNA, YSLEER. The CDR3 covers 16 residues. V lost 0 bases, J lost 5 bases, and 11 bases lay in between. The sample belongs to a study of blood T cell repertoires in COVID-19. Method: immunoSEQ multiplex PCR; TCRdb's copy keeps in-frame clones and lacks some. The sample lists tens of thousands of clones, about 87% occurring once. The specimen was peripheral blood. This receptor was taken from a human donor in a cohort sampled during active COVID-19. The genes are TRBV4-3 and TRBJ1-6; D ambiguous. The CDR3 spells CASSQDSGGNNSPLHF. The CDR3 nucleotides read TGCGCCAGCAGCCAAGATTCCGGCGGGAATAATTCACCCCTCCACTTT.